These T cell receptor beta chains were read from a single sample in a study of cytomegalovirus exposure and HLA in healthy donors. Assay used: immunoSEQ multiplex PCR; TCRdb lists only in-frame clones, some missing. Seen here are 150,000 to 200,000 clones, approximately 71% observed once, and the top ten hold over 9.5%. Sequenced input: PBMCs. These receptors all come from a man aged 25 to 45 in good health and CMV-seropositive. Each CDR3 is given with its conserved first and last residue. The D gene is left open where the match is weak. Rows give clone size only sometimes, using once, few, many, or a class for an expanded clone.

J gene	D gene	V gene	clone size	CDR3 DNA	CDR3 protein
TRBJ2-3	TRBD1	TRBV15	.	TGTGCCACCAGCTCCGGGACAGACACAGATACGCAGTATTTT	CATSSGTDTDTQYF
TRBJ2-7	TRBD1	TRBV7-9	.	TGTGCCAGCAGACCTAGAACATCGGACAGGGGGCGGTACGAGCAGTACTTC	CASRPRTSDRGRYEQYF
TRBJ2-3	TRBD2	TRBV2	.	TGTGCCAGGGAGACTAGCGGGAGTCGGACAGATACGCAGTATTTT	CARETSGSRTDTQYF
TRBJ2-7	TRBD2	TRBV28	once	TGTGCCAGCAGTTTTGGGCTAGCGGTCTCCTACGAGCAGTACTTC	CASSFGLAVSYEQYF
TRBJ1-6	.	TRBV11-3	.	TGTGCCAGCAGCCCAAGGAGCTCACCCCTCCACTTT	CASSPRSSPLHF
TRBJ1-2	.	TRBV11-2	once	TGTGCCAGCAGCCCTCATCCAGGACAGCGATTTACTGACTATGGCTACACCTTC	CASSPHPGQRFTDYGYTF
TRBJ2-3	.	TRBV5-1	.	TGCGCCAGCAGGGTCCGGGTGACAGATACGCAGTATTTT	CASRVRVTDTQYF
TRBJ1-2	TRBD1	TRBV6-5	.	TGTGCCAGCAGTTACTCGGGACAGACCCATGGCTACACCTTC	CASSYSGQTHGYTF
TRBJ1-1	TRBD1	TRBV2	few	TGTGCCAGCAGTGGACAGGGGGCTTACACTGAAGCTTTCTTT	CASSGQGAYTEAFF
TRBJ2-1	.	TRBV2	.	TGTGCCAGCCTAGTAGCGGTCAACCCGGGGGAGCAGTTCTTC	CASLVAVNPGEQFF
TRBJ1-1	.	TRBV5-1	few	TGCGCCAGCAAATACGACACCGCTGAAGCTTTCTTT	CASKYDTAEAFF
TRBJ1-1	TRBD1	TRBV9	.	TGTGCCAGCAGCGACGGACAGGGCCCTGAAGCTTTCTTT	CASSDGQGPEAFF
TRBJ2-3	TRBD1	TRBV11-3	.	TGTGCCAGCAGCTCCGGGACAGGCGTTACAGATACGCAGTATTTT	CASSSGTGVTDTQYF
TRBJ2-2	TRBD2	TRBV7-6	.	TGTGCCAGCCGGACTAGCGGGAGGAAAAGCACCGGGGAGCTGTTTTTT	CASRTSGRKSTGELFF
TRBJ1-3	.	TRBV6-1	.	TGTGCCAGCAGTAGAAGACAGTTCTCTGGAAACACCATATATTTT	CASSRRQFSGNTIYF
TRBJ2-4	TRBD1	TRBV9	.	TGTGCCAGCAGCGGAACAGGGGGCCCAAACATTCAGTACTTC	CASSGTGGPNIQYF
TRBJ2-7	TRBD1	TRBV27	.	TGTGCCAGCATAAAGAGAGTCGAGCAGTTCGCAAACAGGGGTCGGGGTTACGAGCAGTACTTC	CASIKRVEQFANRGRGYEQYF
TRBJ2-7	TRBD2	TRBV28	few	TGTGCCAGCAGGACTAGCGGGACCTCGACCTACGAGCAGTACTTC	CASRTSGTSTYEQYF
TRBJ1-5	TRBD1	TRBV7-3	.	TGTGCCAGCAGCGAACAGGGGTCCCAGCCCCAGCATTTT	CASSEQGSQPQHF
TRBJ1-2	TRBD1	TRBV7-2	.	TGTGCCAGCAGCTCCCCGGGACAGGGGTTCTATGGCTACACCTTC	CASSSPGQGFYGYTF
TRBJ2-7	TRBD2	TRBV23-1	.	TGCGCCAGCAGTCTGGGTGGGAGGGGCTACGAGCAGTACTTC	CASSLGGRGYEQYF
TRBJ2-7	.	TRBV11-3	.	TGTGCCAGCAGCTTGTACGGACAACGATACGAGCAGTACTTC	CASSLYGQRYEQYF
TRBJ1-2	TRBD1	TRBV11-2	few	TGTGCCAGCAGCCAACCGCCCGGGACAGTCCATGGCTACACCTTC	CASSQPPGTVHGYTF
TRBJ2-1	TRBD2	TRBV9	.	TGTGCCAGCAGCGTAGAAGGCGGGAGGACCTACAATGAGCAGTTCTTC	CASSVEGGRTYNEQFF
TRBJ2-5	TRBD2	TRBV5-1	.	TGCGCCAGCAGCTTAAGTCACGGGCGGGAGTTTCGAGAGACCCAGTACTTC	CASSLSHGREFRETQYF
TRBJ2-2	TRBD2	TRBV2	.	TGTGCCAGCAGTGAGTCTAGCGGGAGACGGAACACCGGGGAGCTGTTTTTT	CASSESSGRRNTGELFF
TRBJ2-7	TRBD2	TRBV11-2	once	TGTGCCAGCAGCTTAGCCAGCGGGAGCTACGAGCAGTACTTC	CASSLASGSYEQYF
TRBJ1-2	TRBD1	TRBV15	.	TGTGCCACCAGCAGAGATGACAGGGAGTACTATGGCTACACCTTC	CATSRDDREYYGYTF
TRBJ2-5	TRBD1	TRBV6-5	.	TGTGCCAGCAGCTACAACAGGGGAGAGACCCAGTACTTC	CASSYNRGETQYF
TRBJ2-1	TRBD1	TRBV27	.	TGTGCCACCAAAGGGGGCATTAATGAGCAGTTCTTC	CATKGGINEQFF
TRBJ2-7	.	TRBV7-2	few	TGTGCCAGCAGCGACTCACCCTACGAGCAGTACTTC	CASSDSPYEQYF
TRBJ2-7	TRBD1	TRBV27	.	TGTGCCAGCAGTTTAAACAGGGGGGACGAGCAGTACTTC	CASSLNRGDEQYF
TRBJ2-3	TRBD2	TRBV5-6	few	TGTGCCAGCAGCTTGATCGGTAGCGGGAGGGACCGAGATACGCAGTATTTT	CASSLIGSGRDRDTQYF
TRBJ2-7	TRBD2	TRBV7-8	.	TGTGCCAGCAGCTTACTAGCGGGAGTCCGATACGAGCAGTACTTC	CASSLLAGVRYEQYF
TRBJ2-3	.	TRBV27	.	TGTGCCAGCAGTTTAGTAGTGGCAGATACGCAGTATTTT	CASSLVVADTQYF
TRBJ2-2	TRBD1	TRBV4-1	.	TGCGCCAGCAGCCAAGGCCTCGGACAGGGGAAAACCGGGGAGCTGTTTTTT	CASSQGLGQGKTGELFF
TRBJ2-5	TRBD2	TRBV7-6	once	TGTGCCAGCAGCCCAGGGCGGGGGGCTAGGGTTCAAGAGACCCAGTACTTC	CASSPGRGARVQETQYF
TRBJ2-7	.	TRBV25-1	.	TGTGCCAGCAGTGAAGCGGGCCTTTTGGCGGAGTCCTACGAGCAGTACTTC	CASSEAGLLAESYEQYF
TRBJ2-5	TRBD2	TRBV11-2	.	TGTGCCAGCAGCTCTCTAGCGGGAATGAGCCAAGAGACCCAGTACTTC	CASSSLAGMSQETQYF
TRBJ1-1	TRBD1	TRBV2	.	TGTGCCAGCAGTGTACAGGGGACGAACACTGAAGCTTTCTTT	CASSVQGTNTEAFF
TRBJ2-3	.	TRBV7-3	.	TGTGCCAGCAGCTTAACGACCGGGAGTGGCACAGATACGCAGTATTTT	CASSLTTGSGTDTQYF
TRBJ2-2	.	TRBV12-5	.	TGTGCTACTCGGACACCAAACACCGGGGAGCTGTTTTTT	CATRTPNTGELFF
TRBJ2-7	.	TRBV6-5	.	TGTGCCAGCAGTTACTCCCAGAACGAGCAGTACTTC	CASSYSQNEQYF
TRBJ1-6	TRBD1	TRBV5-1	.	TGCGCCAGCAGGGGGACAGCAGATAATTCACCCCTCCACTTT	CASRGTADNSPLHF
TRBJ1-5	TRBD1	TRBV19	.	TGTGCCAGTAACTGGTGGACAGGGTCTCAGCCCCAGCATTTT	CASNWWTGSQPQHF
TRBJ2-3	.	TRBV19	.	TGTGCCAGTAAATTCGAGCGGACTAGCACAGATACGCAGTATTTT	CASKFERTSTDTQYF
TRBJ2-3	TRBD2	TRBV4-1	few	TGCGCCAGCAGCCAAGAAACTAGCGTAGGCACAGATACGCAGTATTTT	CASSQETSVGTDTQYF
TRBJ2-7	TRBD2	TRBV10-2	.	TGCGCCAGCAGTCCGGGGGGGGGCCTCGGCGAGCAGTACTTC	CASSPGGGLGEQYF
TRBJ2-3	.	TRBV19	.	TGTGCCAGTAGTTCGCAGCCTGGTGGACACACAGATACGCAGTATTTT	CASSSQPGGHTDTQYF
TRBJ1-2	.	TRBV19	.	TGTGCCAGTACCCACATTTCCTATGGCTACACCTTC	CASTHISYGYTF
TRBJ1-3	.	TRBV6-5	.	TGTGCCAGCAGTTACTTTGGGGGCGCCGGAAACACCATATATTTT	CASSYFGGAGNTIYF
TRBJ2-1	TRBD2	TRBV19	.	TGTGCCAGTAGTATAAATGGCGGGAGTTACTACAATGAGCAGTTCTTC	CASSINGGSYYNEQFF
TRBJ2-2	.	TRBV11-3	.	TGTGCCAGCAGCCGGGCCGGGGAGCTGTTTTTT	CASSRAGELFF
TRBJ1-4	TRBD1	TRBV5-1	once	TGCGCCAGCAGCTTAGGGGGCGATAATGAAAAACTGTTTTTT	CASSLGGDNEKLFF